The subject of this entry is one T cell receptor (beta chain). CDR1 SGDLS and CDR2 YYNGEE come from the germline V gene. Trimming removed 6 bases from V and 4 bases from J, with 13 bases in between. The CDR3 has 13 amino acids. Vbeta (60) and Jbeta (13) primers were used in the PCR. TCRdb keeps only in-frame clones here, not all; method: immunoSEQ multiplex PCR. The table records roughly 160,000 clones, roughly 80% of them present only once. The data belong to a study of cytomegalovirus exposure and HLA in healthy donors. This TCR derives from a man aged 30 to 39 in good health and CMV-seropositive. Source material: PBMCs. The rearrangement links TRBV9 to TRBJ2-5, with D perhaps matching TRBD2 (5 bases). The chain's CDR3 is CASKIWTVETQYF. The CDR3, as DNA: TGTGCCAGCAAGATTTGGACTGTAGAGACCCAGTACTTC. Together with reference TRBV9 and TRBJ2-5, the CDR3 gives the full variable domain: DSGVTQTPKHLITATGQRVTLRCSPRSGDLSVYWYQQSLDQGLQFLIQYYNGEERAKGNILERFSAQQFPDLHSELNLSSLELGDSALYFCASKIWTVETQYFGPGTRLLVL.